These 26 T cell receptor beta chains came from one sample sequenced in a study of control samples from healthy donors and cancer patients (dated by TCRdb to 2019 to 2021). Library generation was performed with the immunoSEQ multiplex PCR assay. The immuneACCESS repertoire file appears here via TCRdb, limited to in-frame rearrangements. These files lack a portion of the clones; in checked studies, under half of the deficit traces to unresolved V genes, and the cause of the others is not known. This sample comprises about 130,000 clones, 80% to 95% of them detected only once. The ten largest account for 2.1% of the sample. The material sequenced was blood. Receptors were obtained from a woman aged 45-59 years in good health.

CDR3 DNA: TGTGCCAGCAGCCAAGACAGGGCCGAGCAGTTCTTC. Translating it yields CASSQDRAEQFF. The rearrangement joins TRBV3-1 (or the pseudogene TRBV3-2) to TRBJ2-1, with D possibly being TRBD1 (5 bases). Germline V gene lookup returns CDR1 LGHDT and CDR2 YNNKEL (reference sequence). This CDR3 is built from 12 residues. V lost 0 bases and J lost 10, with 7 bases in between.

This CDR3 reads CASSPGTNTEAFF. The DNA for the CDR3 is TGTGCCAGCAGTCCAGGGACTAACACTGAAGCTTTCTTT. The J gene is TRBJ1-1, the V gene TRBV2; D is possibly TRBD1 (5 bases). With 5 bases removed from V and 2 bases from J, the gap between germline ends came to 9 bases. Germline loops: CDR1 SNHLY, CDR2 FYNNEI. The length of the CDR3 is 13 residues.

This chain connects TRBV15 to TRBJ2-7; D ambiguous. The V and J ends lost 3 bases and 6 bases respectively, with 12 bases between them. The CDR3 contains 13 residues. Germline V gene sequence: CDR1 LNHNV, CDR2 YYDKDF (reference sequence). CDR3 bases: TGTGCCACCAGCAGGAACAGCATCTCCGAGCAGTACTTC. This translates into CATSRNSISEQYF. Variable domain in full (rest from reference TRBV15 and TRBJ2-7): DAMVIQNPRYQVTQFGKPVTLSCSQTLNHNVMYWYQQKSSQAPKLLFHYYDKDFNNEADTPDNFQSRRPNTSFCFLDIRSPGLGDTAMYLCATSRNSISEQYFGPGTRLTVT.

The genes are TRBV30 and TRBJ1-5; perhaps TRBD1 as D (5 bases). Trimming removed 1 base at V and 7 bases at J, with 11 bases between. Germline V gives CDR1 GTSNPN, CDR2 SVGIG (reference sequence). The CDR3 consists of 13 residues. In DNA, the CDR3 is TGTGCCTGGAGTGCAGGGTCTCAGCAGCCCCAGCATTTT. This gives the protein CAWSAGSQQPQHF. Together with reference TRBV30 and TRBJ1-5, the CDR3 gives the full variable domain: SQTIHQWPATLVQPVGSPLSLECTVEGTSNPNLYWYRQAAGRGLQLLFYSVGIGQISSEVPQNLSASRPQDRQFILSSKKLLLSDSGFYLCAWSAGSQQPQHFGDGTRLSIL.

This rearrangement joins TRBV2 to TRBJ1-1; D gene uncertain. CDR3 length equals 14 residues. Germline CDR1 and CDR2: SNHLY and FYNNEI. V lost 6 bases, J lost 1 base, and 12 bases lay in between. CDR3 DNA sequence: TGTGCCAGCAGCCCAAGGCGGCCGAACACTGAAGCTTTCTTT. It encodes CASSPRRPNTEAFF.

This chain uses TRBV3-1 (or the pseudogene TRBV3-2) with TRBJ2-2; TRBD2 agrees at 12 bases. CDR1 is LGHDT and CDR2 is YNNKEL in the germline V gene (reference sequence). The CDR3 contains 16 residues. V gave up 4 bases and J gave up 6 bases; unmatched junction bases: 6. This CDR3 is CASSLQTSGSPGELFF. DNA of the CDR3: TGTGCCAGCAGCCTTCAGACTAGCGGGAGTCCCGGGGAGCTGTTTTTT.

The CDR3 spells CASSGGTGYGYTF. In nucleotides, the CDR3 is TGTGCCAGCAGTGGGGGAACAGGCTATGGCTACACCTTC. This chain joins TRBV6-4 and TRBJ1-2, with D possibly being TRBD1 (5 bases). Per the germline V gene, CDR1 is MRHNA and CDR2 is SNTAGT. V shed 4 bases and J shed 4 bases, with 10 bases lying between them. The CDR3 consists of 13 residues.

V and J are TRBV7-8 and TRBJ2-3, with 13 bases that match TRBD2. The germline V gene has CDR1 SGHVS and CDR2 FQNEAQ. J lost 2 bases, V lost 5 bases, and 4 bases had no gene match. This CDR3 is built from 16 residues. Here the CDR3 DNA reads TGTGCCAGCAGCCAGGGACTAGCGGGGACCACAGATACGCAGTATTTT. Translation: CASSQGLAGTTDTQYF. Full variable domain (missing parts from reference TRBV7-8 and TRBJ2-3): GAGVSQSPRYKVAKRGQDVALRCDPISGHVSLFWYQQALGQGPEFLTYFQNEAQLDKSGLPSDRFFAERPEGSVSTLKIQRTQQEDSAVYLCASSQGLAGTTDTQYFGPGTRLTVL.

V and J are TRBV11-2 and TRBJ2-5, with unresolved D. Per the germline V gene, CDR1 is SGHAT and CDR2 is FQNNGV. The length of the CDR3 is 15 residues. The V end was cut by 2 bases, the J end by 4 bases, with 14 bases between. In nucleotides, the CDR3 is TGTGCCAGCAGCTTAACCACAGTTGGATTAGAGACCCAGTACTTC. Residues: CASSLTTVGLETQYF.

V and J are TRBV24-1 and TRBJ1-1; maybe TRBD1 (6 bases). This CDR3 is built from 14 residues. Germline V CDR1 and CDR2: KGHDR, SFDVKD. V gave up 7 bases and J gave up 1 base, with 12 bases separating them. The CDR3 nucleotides read TGTGCCACCAGAGGGGGAGGGTCGAACACTGAAGCTTTCTTT. Residues: CATRGGGSNTEAFF.

CDR3 loop: CASSEAGDAGELFF. CDR3 DNA: TGTGCCAGCAGTGAAGCGGGGGACGCCGGGGAGCTGTTTTTT. The chain employs TRBV6-1 and TRBJ2-2, with D perhaps being TRBD1 or TRBD2 (5 bases each). CDR3 length equals 14 residues. Trimming stripped 0 bases from V and 6 bases from J, with 8 bases between. Germline CDR1 is MNHNS and CDR2 is SASEGT.

The chain joins TRBV3-1 (or the pseudogene TRBV3-2) to TRBJ1-1; tentatively, D is TRBD1 (5 bases). This CDR3 comprises 18 residues. Per the germline V gene, CDR1 is LGHDT and CDR2 is YNNKEL (reference sequence). Trimming removed 0 bases from V and 2 bases from J, with 19 bases in between. CDR3 DNA: TGTGCCAGCAGCCAAGAGCGGGGGAGGCGAGGACCAAACACTGAAGCTTTCTTT. It translates to CASSQERGRRGPNTEAFF.

The gene calls are TRBV7-2 and TRBJ2-3; D is uncertain. Germline CDR1 and CDR2: SGHTA and FQGNSA. The ends were cut back, 3 bases at V and 2 bases at J, with 12 bases in the middle. The CDR3 runs to 15 residues. This chain's CDR3 is CASSFLGRSTDTQYF. The DNA for the CDR3 is TGTGCCAGCAGCTTCCTCGGGCGGTCCACAGATACGCAGTATTTT.

This clone was seen only once. The chain recombines TRBV5-1 with TRBJ1-1; D gene uncertain. The germline gives CDR1 SGHRS, CDR2 YFSETQ. The CDR3 extends over 14 amino acids. V was clipped by 4 bases and J by 5 bases, with 15 bases between them. CDR3 protein: CASSPGGVGTEAFF. The DNA of the CDR3 is TGCGCCAGCAGCCCGGGCGGGGTGGGGACTGAAGCTTTCTTT.

This clone was seen a few times. The rearrangement joins TRBV6-2 or TRBV6-3 to TRBJ2-1, with D possibly TRBD1 on 5 matching bases. Trimming removed 5 bases from V and 10 bases from J, with 9 bases in between. The CDR3 covers 11 residues. CDR1 is MNHEY and CDR2 is SVGEGT in the germline V gene. The CDR3 reads CASSQDIEQFF. The CDR3 bases are TGTGCCAGCAGTCAGGACATCGAGCAGTTCTTC.

This sequence joins TRBV19 and TRBJ1-6, with D perhaps TRBD1 (5 bases). Germline CDR1 reads LNHDA; CDR2 reads SQIVND (reference sequence). Trimming cost V 3 bases and J 10 bases, with 10 bases left between them. There are 13 residues in the CDR3. The CDR3 sequence is CASSIGGESPLHF. The CDR3 DNA reads TGTGCCAGTAGTATTGGAGGGGAATCACCCCTCCACTTT.

The gene calls are TRBV5-6 and TRBJ2-7; TRBD1 or TRBD2 may be the D gene (5 bases each). Between the trimmed V and J ends, which lost 6 bases and 0 bases, there was a span of 16 bases. The CDR3 totals 15 residues. The germline CDR1 and CDR2 sequences are SGHDT and YYEEEE. CDR3 sequence reads: CASNPWGTFSYEQYF. The CDR3 bases are TGTGCCAGCAACCCTTGGGGGACGTTCTCCTACGAGCAGTACTTC.

The chain couples TRBV2 to TRBJ1-1; D remains ambiguous. V lost 3 bases and J 7 bases, leaving 9 bases between the germline ends. The CDR3 is 12 residues long. Germline V gene data show CDR1 as SNHLY and CDR2 as FYNNEI. CDR3 sequence: CASSEILYEAFF. Written as DNA, the CDR3 is TGTGCCAGCAGTGAGATCCTATATGAAGCTTTCTTT.

The J gene is TRBJ1-5, the V gene TRBV19; a possible D gene is TRBD1 (5 bases). The CDR3 length is 15 residues. In germline, CDR1 is LNHDA, CDR2 SQIVND (reference sequence). The V gene lost 3 bases and the J gene lost 3 bases, with 12 bases spanning the gap. The chain's CDR3 is CASSMTVNSNQPQHF. The CDR3 nucleotides are TGTGCCAGTAGTATGACAGTAAATTCCAATCAGCCCCAGCATTTT. Full variable domain (missing parts from reference TRBV19 and TRBJ1-5): DGGITQSPKYLFRKEGQNVTLSCEQNLNHDAMYWYRQDPGQGLRLIYYSQIVNDFQKGDIAEGYSVSREKKESFPLTVTSAQKNPTAFYLCASSMTVNSNQPQHFGDGTRLSIL.

This clone was picked up one time. V usage is TRBV28 and J usage is TRBJ2-3; D perhaps matches TRBD1 (6 bases). Trimming stripped 5 bases from V and 6 bases from J, with 15 bases between. CDR1 and CDR2 (germline): MDHEN, SYDVKM. The CDR3 is made up of 14 amino acids. The CDR3, as DNA: TGTGCCAGCAGTATTTCAGGGGCCTTGGATACGCAGTATTTT. This sequence encodes CASSISGALDTQYF.

The chain is built from TRBV5-6 and TRBJ2-2, with a possible D match to TRBD2 (7 bases). The CDR3 runs 15 residues. Trimming shortened V by 4 bases and J by 7 bases, and 17 bases separated the two germline ends. Looked up from germline, CDR1 is SGHDT and CDR2 is YYEEEE. CDR3 loop: CASSPPRGAIGELFF. The CDR3, as DNA: TGTGCCAGCAGCCCCCCCCGGGGGGCGATCGGGGAGCTGTTTTTT.

CDR3 protein: CASSLVFGGANTGELFF. DNA of the CDR3: TGTGCCAGCAGCTTAGTCTTCGGAGGAGCGAACACCGGGGAGCTGTTTTTT. The gene calls are TRBV7-9 and TRBJ2-2; tentative D call: TRBD2 (5 bases). V was shortened by 1 base and J by 0 bases, with 12 bases between the two germline ends. CDR1 SEHNR and CDR2 FQNEAQ come from the germline V gene (reference sequence). The CDR3 runs to 17 residues.

The chain joins TRBV12-3 or TRBV12-4 to TRBJ1-1; D unresolved. The V gene lost 3 bases and the J gene lost 0 bases, with 5 bases spanning the gap. This CDR3 has 13 residues. The CDR3 sequence: CASSLRVNTEAFF. The DNA for the CDR3 is TGTGCCAGCAGTTTGAGGGTGAACACTGAAGCTTTCTTT.

This chain links TRBV7-8 with TRBJ1-5; 7 positions agree with TRBD1. Germline-derived CDR1 and CDR2 are SGHVS and FQNEAQ. Trimming took 1 base from V and 2 from J; bases not matched to a gene: 8. The CDR3 covers 17 residues. The DNA of the CDR3 is TGTGCCAGCAGCTTAGACACAGGGGTTTGGGGCAATCAGCCCCAGCATTTT. Its translation is CASSLDTGVWGNQPQHF.

The rearrangement links TRBV19 to TRBJ1-2; D unclear. V was shortened by 6 bases and J by 4 bases, with 12 bases between the two germline ends. This CDR3 region has 13 residues. Germline loops: CDR1 LNHDA, CDR2 SQIVND (reference sequence). As DNA, the CDR3 is TGTGCCAGTAGCGTCGGAGGGATCTATGGCTACACCTTC. This sequence encodes CASSVGGIYGYTF.

The table lists this clone with a count of one. The chain links TRBV27 to TRBJ1-5; no clear D gene. The germline CDR1 and CDR2 sequences are MNHEY and SMNVEV (reference sequence). CDR3 length: 12 amino acids. The ends were cut back, 6 bases at V and 2 bases at J, with 5 bases in the middle. The CDR3 spells CASRRGNQPQHF. In DNA, the CDR3 is TGTGCCAGCAGGCGGGGCAATCAGCCCCAGCATTTT.